These 26 T cell receptor beta chains were all obtained from the same sample, sequenced in a study of identical twins. TCRdb ran MiXCR on the 5' RACE reads and lists one entry per CDR3 protein. The sample lists roughly 230,000 distinct CDR3 sequences, about 8% occurring once. Another study also made use of these data, one on yellow fever vaccine responses in identical twins.

Sequencing input: CD8+ T cells sorted from blood. Receptors were obtained from a young woman in good health.

The chain combines TRBV20-1 with TRBJ2-3, with 9 bases identical to TRBD2. Germline V gene data show CDR1 as DFQATT and CDR2 as SNEGSKA (reference sequence). The junction had 9 bases not matched to a gene; V was cut back by 0 bases and J by 2 bases. The CDR3 runs 17 residues. In DNA, the CDR3 is TGCAGTGCTAGAGATATAGCGGGGGTGGGGGACACAGATACGCAGTATTTT. It encodes CSARDIAGVGDTDTQYF.

This clonotype has just a few counts. This CDR3 reads CASSRDGTSRTYEQYF. CDR3 in DNA: TGTGCCAGCAGCCGAGATGGGACTAGCAGGACCTACGAGCAGTACTTC. The chain couples TRBV7-9 to TRBJ2-7; 9 nucleotides align to TRBD2. Germline loops: CDR1 SEHNR, CDR2 FQNEAQ (reference sequence). With V trimmed by 5 bases and J by 2 bases, 10 bases remained unmatched. This CDR3 has 16 residues.

The V call is TRBV27, the J call TRBJ2-7; D ambiguous. Germline lookup yields CDR1 MNHEY and CDR2 SMNVEV (reference sequence). The CDR3 has 12 amino acids. Trimming shortened V by 6 bases and J by 4 bases, and 10 bases separated the two germline ends. In DNA form, the CDR3 reads TGTGCCAGCAGAGGATCTGGGTACGAGCAGTACTTC. This codes for CASRGSGYEQYF.

This clonotype has a handful of counts. This chain joins TRBV18 and TRBJ1-1, with D unclear. Germline assignment: CDR1 KGHSH and CDR2 LQKENI. This CDR3 is built from 13 residues. V shed 6 bases and J shed 5 bases, with 13 bases lying between them. CDR3 protein: CASSGGSGTEAFF. CDR3 DNA sequence: TGTGCCAGCTCGGGAGGGTCCGGGACTGAAGCTTTCTTT.

Ten or more counts support this clonotype. The chain has TRBV5-1 and TRBJ2-2; no clear D. The CDR3 spans 14 residues. CDR1 is SGHRS and CDR2 is YFSETQ in the germline V gene. The V and J ends lost 0 bases and 6 bases respectively, with 9 bases between them. The CDR3 nucleotides are TGCGCCAGCAGCTTGGATCTCGGGTCCGGGGAGCTGTTTTTT. This translates into CASSLDLGSGELFF. The full variable domain, its missing parts supplied by reference TRBV5-1 and TRBJ2-2, is KAGVTQTPRYLIKTRGQQVTLSCSPISGHRSVSWYQQTPGQGLQFLFEYFSETQRNKGNFPGRFSGRQFSNSRSEMNVSTLELGDSALYLCASSLDLGSGELFFGEGSRLTVL.

This clonotype was seen more than once but under ten times. The chain is built from TRBV3-1 and TRBJ2-3; D gene uncertain. The V gene lost 1 base and the J gene lost 2 bases, with 13 bases spanning the gap. Germline V gene sequence: CDR1 LGHDT, CDR2 YNNKEL (reference sequence). The CDR3 is 16 residues long. The CDR3 sequence: CASSQADEIYTDTQYF. In DNA, the CDR3 is TGTGCCAGCAGCCAAGCGGACGAGATATACACAGATACGCAGTATTTT.

This clonotype was observed a few times. This chain joins TRBV15 and TRBJ2-6; D unresolved. With 5 bases removed from V and 1 base from J, the gap between germline ends came to 6 bases. Germline-derived CDR1 and CDR2 are LNHNV and YYDKDF (reference sequence). The CDR3 is made up of 14 amino acids. The CDR3 nucleotides are TGTGCCACCAGCTTAGATTCTGGGGCCAACGTCCTGACTTTC. This codes for CATSLDSGANVLTF.

This sequence joins TRBV7-9 and TRBJ2-1; 10 nucleotides align to TRBD1. The CDR3 has 13 residues. Germline trimming cut 5 bases from V and 9 bases from J; bases unmatched to any gene: 4. CDR1 is SEHNR, CDR2 FQNEAQ, per germline (reference sequence). CDR3 amino acids: CASSPTGGSEQFF. Here the CDR3 DNA reads TGTGCCAGCAGCCCGACAGGGGGCAGTGAGCAGTTCTTC.

Only one count was recorded for this clonotype. The rearrangement uses TRBV28 and TRBJ2-1; D possibly corresponds to TRBD2 (5 bases). Germline CDR1 MDHEN, CDR2 SYDVKM. V lost 2 bases and J lost 2, with 13 bases in between. This CDR3 spans 16 amino acids. The CDR3: CASSLMSGNTYNEQFF. The CDR3 region has the DNA TGTGCCAGCAGTTTAATGAGCGGCAACACCTACAATGAGCAGTTCTTC. Full variable domain (rest looked up from reference TRBV28 and TRBJ2-1): DVKVTQSSRYLVKRTGEKVFLECVQDMDHENMFWYRQDPGLGLRLIYFSYDVKMKEKGDIPEGYSVSREKKERFSLILESASTNQTSMYLCASSLMSGNTYNEQFFGPGTRLTVL.

The gene calls are TRBV3-1 and TRBJ2-5; tentative D call: TRBD2 (6 bases). CDR1 and CDR2 from the germline V gene are LGHDT and YNNKEL (reference sequence). Trimming stripped 0 bases from V and 5 bases from J, with 13 bases between. CDR3 length equals 15 residues. CDR3 coding DNA: TGTGCCAGCAGCCAAGAGACGGGAGAGGGGGAGACCCAGTACTTC. As protein: CASSQETGEGETQYF.

This clonotype occurred a few times. The chain combines TRBV4-1 with TRBJ2-3, with 9 bases matching TRBD1. V was pared by 0 bases and J by 5 bases, with 15 bases of the junction left unmatched. Germline V gene data show CDR1 as MGHRA and CDR2 as YSYEKL. There are 19 residues in the CDR3. The DNA of the CDR3 is TGCGCCAGCAGCCAAGAAGGGGGGGGCACAGGGGGCGTCCGAGATACGCAGTATTTT. This gives the protein CASSQEGGGTGGVRDTQYF.

The chain recombines TRBV7-2 with TRBJ2-6; no firm D call. The CDR3 sequence is 15 residues long. Germline V gene data show CDR1 as SGHTA and CDR2 as FQGNSA. V shed 1 base and J shed 0 bases, with 4 bases lying between them. In DNA form, the CDR3 reads TGTGCCAGCAGCTTAGAAGTCTCTGGGGCCAACGTCCTGACTTTC. It specifies CASSLEVSGANVLTF. Full variable domain (outside the CDR3, taken from reference TRBV7-2 and TRBJ2-6): GAGVSQSPSNKVTEKGKDVELRCDPISGHTALYWYRQSLGQGLEFLIYFQGNSAPDKSGLPSDRFSAERTGGSVSTLTIQRTQQEDSAVYLCASSLEVSGANVLTFGAGSRLTVL.

Many counts were recorded for this clonotype. The chain carries TRBV28 and TRBJ1-2, with unresolved D. Per the germline V gene, CDR1 is MDHEN and CDR2 is SYDVKM. The V gene lost 6 bases and the J gene lost 1 base, with 12 bases spanning the gap. The CDR3 loop spans 14 amino acids. The CDR3 DNA follows: TGTGCCAGCAGCCGCGCGGGAGATAACTATGGCTACACCTTC. Encoded protein: CASSRAGDNYGYTF.

The CDR3 region is CAWDPATGYEQYF. The CDR3 DNA is TGTGCCTGGGATCCGGCAACTGGATACGAGCAGTACTTC. The chain carries TRBV30 and TRBJ2-7; D ambiguous. Germline V gene data show CDR1 as GTSNPN and CDR2 as SVGIG (reference sequence). The CDR3 has 13 residues. Trimming stripped 5 bases from V and 4 bases from J, with 15 bases between.

The gene calls are TRBV14 and TRBJ2-7, with D possibly TRBD1 on 5 matching bases. The V gene lost 0 bases and the J gene lost 1 base, with 13 bases spanning the gap. Germline V gives CDR1 SGHDN, CDR2 FVKESK. The CDR3 runs 16 residues. The CDR3 protein is CASSQDLGAVSYEQYF. The CDR3 DNA follows: TGTGCCAGCAGCCAAGATCTAGGGGCAGTGTCCTACGAGCAGTACTTC.

This clonotype has ten or more counts. The chain recombines TRBV5-1 with TRBJ2-7; D not certain. V lost 0 bases to trimming and J lost 3 bases, with 13 bases between them. There are 15 residues in the CDR3. Germline loops: CDR1 SGHRS, CDR2 YFSETQ. The CDR3 sequence is CASSLDQGPYYEQYF. CDR3 nucleotides: TGCGCCAGCAGCTTGGATCAAGGGCCATACTACGAGCAGTACTTC.

The gene calls are TRBV11-2 and TRBJ2-5; TRBD1 matches at 9 bases. CDR1 and CDR2 from the germline V gene are SGHAT and FQNNGV. The V gene end was trimmed by 6 bases and the J gene end by 4 bases; junction bases not matched to a gene: 6. The length of the CDR3 is 14 residues. CDR3 region: CASRPTGGRETQYF. For the CDR3, the DNA is TGTGCCAGCAGACCAACAGGGGGCCGAGAGACCCAGTACTTC.

This clonotype was found many times. The chain links TRBV29-1 to TRBJ2-7; D is uncertain. The V and J ends lost 4 bases and 0 bases respectively, with 13 bases between them. The CDR3 consists of 14 residues. Germline CDR1 SQVTM, CDR2 ANQGSEA. CDR3 sequence: CSVVQPHSSYEQYF. CDR3 bases: TGCAGCGTTGTACAGCCACATAGCTCCTACGAGCAGTACTTC.

At least ten counts were recorded for this clonotype. The rearrangement links TRBV9 to TRBJ2-1, with D unresolved. This CDR3 contains 13 residues. The V end lost 4 bases, the J end lost 7 bases, and 12 bases lay between the germline ends. The V gene's germline CDR1 is SGDLS and CDR2 YYNGEE. This CDR3 reads CASSPARYNEQFF. For the CDR3, the DNA is TGTGCCAGCAGCCCCGCGAGGTATAATGAGCAGTTCTTC.

This clonotype was observed many times. This rearrangement joins TRBV2 to TRBJ2-1; D may be TRBD1 (6 bases). The CDR3 runs 13 residues. CDR1 is SNHLY, CDR2 FYNNEI, per germline. Trimming stripped 6 bases from V and 2 bases from J, with 8 bases between. The CDR3 spells CASRGATYNEQFF. CDR3 DNA: TGTGCCAGCAGGGGGGCTACCTACAATGAGCAGTTCTTC.

The chain couples TRBV20-1 to TRBJ2-2, with a tentative D call TRBD2 (6 bases). The germline gives CDR1 DFQATT, CDR2 SNEGSKA (reference sequence). The V and J ends lost 0 bases and 1 base respectively, with 36 bases between them. The CDR3 has 24 amino acids. CDR3: CSARDPSWLVINRLGNRNTGELFF. For the CDR3, the DNA is TGCAGTGCTAGAGACCCTTCGTGGCTGGTGATAAATAGACTAGGCAATAGGAACACCGGGGAGCTGTTTTTT.

This clonotype was counted only a few times. V is TRBV2 and J is TRBJ2-3; the D is unclear. This CDR3 is built from 13 residues. Germline-derived CDR1 and CDR2 are SNHLY and FYNNEI. The V end lost 3 bases, the J end lost 2 bases, and 6 bases lay between the germline ends. The CDR3 nucleotides are TGTGCCAGCAGTGATGGCCCCACAGATACGCAGTATTTT. Protein sequence: CASSDGPTDTQYF.

This chain connects TRBV18 to TRBJ2-4; D might be TRBD1 (5 bases). The V gene's germline CDR1 is KGHSH and CDR2 LQKENI. CDR3 length: 13 residues. V lost 0 bases and J lost 8, with 8 bases in between. The CDR3 loop is CASSPPVGDIQYF. The CDR3 bases are TGTGCCAGCTCACCACCAGTAGGGGACATTCAGTACTTC.

The rearrangement joins TRBV15 to TRBJ2-6, with no clear D. V was shortened by 3 bases and J by 1 base, with 7 bases between the two germline ends. Germline CDR1 and CDR2: LNHNV and YYDKDF (reference sequence). The CDR3 length is 15 residues. CDR3 coding DNA: TGTGCCACCAGCAGCGGCAGTTCTGGGGCCAACGTCCTGACTTTC. Translated: CATSSGSSGANVLTF.

This chain joins TRBV21-1 and TRBJ1-4; the DNA was not compared with TRBD1, the D call given in the table. TRBV21-1 is a pseudogene segment. The CDR3 runs 21 residues. This chain's CDR3 is CASSKKGTNRRGSATNEKLFF. The CDR3 nucleotides read TGTGCCAGCAGCAAAAAGGGCACAAACAGGCGAGGATCTGCAACTAATGAAAAACTGTTTTTT.

This clonotype was found a few times. This chain connects TRBV6-4 to TRBJ2-1; TRBD2 matches 9 bases. The trim removed 2 bases at V and 6 bases at J, leaving 14 bases unmatched. The CDR3 loop spans 18 amino acids. Germline V CDR1 and CDR2: MRHNA, SNTAGT. CDR3 sequence reads: CASSDRTSGGSDLNEQFF. The CDR3 DNA reads TGTGCCAGCAGTGACCGGACCAGCGGGGGGTCTGACCTCAATGAGCAGTTCTTC.